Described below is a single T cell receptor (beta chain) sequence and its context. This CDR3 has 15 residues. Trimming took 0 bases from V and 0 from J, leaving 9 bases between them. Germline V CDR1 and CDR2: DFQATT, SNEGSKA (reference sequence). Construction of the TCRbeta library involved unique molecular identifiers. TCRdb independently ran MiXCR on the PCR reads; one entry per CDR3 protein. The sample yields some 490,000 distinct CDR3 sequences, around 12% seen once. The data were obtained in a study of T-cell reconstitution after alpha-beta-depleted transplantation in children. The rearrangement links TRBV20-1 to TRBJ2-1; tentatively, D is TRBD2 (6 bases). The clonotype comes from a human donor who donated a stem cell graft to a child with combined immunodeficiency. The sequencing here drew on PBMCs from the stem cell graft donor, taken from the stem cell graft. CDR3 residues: CSARDSTSSYNEQFF. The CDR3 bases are TGCAGTGCTAGAGATTCGACTAGCTCCTACAATGAGCAGTTCTTC.